This TCR beta chain stems from a study of STAT5B mutations in CD4+ large granular lymphocyte leukemia. Overall study: Among healthy controls, a particular HLA allele went with more CDR3 'QG' motifs. Broader study findings: Patient CD4-sorted repertoires stayed more clonal than healthy ones after leukemic-clone removal.

The CDR3 spans 15 residues. Per germline, CDR1 MNHNY and CDR2 SVGAGI (reference sequence). The ends lost 5 bases at V and 4 bases at J; junction bases unmatched: 8. Regarding this clone: Antigen unknown.

The protocol was immunoSEQ multiplex PCR, while the TCRdb copy is restricted to in-frame clones and leaves out a portion. The sample lists 35,000 to 45,000 clones, 65% to 90% occurring once. Sequencing was performed on CD4+ T cells from blood buffy coats. This chain joins TRBV6-6 and TRBJ1-2, with TRBD1 matching 9 bases. The clonotype was recovered from a human donor in good health. The CDR3 DNA sequence: TGTGCCAGCAGTACCCCCGGGACAGGGATCTATGGCTACACCTTC. Translating it yields CASSTPGTGIYGYTF.